This T cell receptor (beta chain) was obtained from a study of CD8+ T cells in alopecia areata. Study details: Patients given treatment had severity scored by the percentage of scalp area affected. General study findings and limits: For patients receiving tofacitinib, scalp clonality and expanded CD8+ clones among the top 100 significantly decreased. Clonality in lesional scalp, especially alopecia totalis/universalis, exceeded that of normal scalp. Scalp data also include sequences from resident alphabeta T cells of normal skin.

V dropped 6 bases and J dropped 5; count of bases not matched to a gene: 4. Germline V gene sequence: CDR1 MGHDK, CDR2 SYGVNS. CDR3 length equals 14 residues. Treatment specified: oral pan-JAK inhibitor, 5-10 mg twice daily. In this sample, this clone turned up a few times. Its antigen is unidentified. Extraction of RNA preceded its reverse transcription into cDNA, which served as the sequencing template. Assay: immunoSEQ multiplex PCR; the TCRdb copy retains only in-frame clones and omits some. The repertoire holds about 200,000 clones, with roughly three fifths as singletons. The sequencing here drew on CD4+ T cells sorted from blood, taken at week 4, from a patient treated with tofacitinib. The sequence came from a human donor with alopecia areata. This sequence joins TRBV25-1 and TRBJ2-2; 9 nucleotides agree with TRBD2. CDR3 residues: CASSRAGGTGELFF. The CDR3 nucleotides read TGTGCCAGCAGCAGAGCGGGGGGAACCGGGGAGCTGTTTTTT. Variable domain in full (rest from reference TRBV25-1 and TRBJ2-2): EADIYQTPRYLVIGTGKKITLECSQTMGHDKMYWYQQDPGMELHLIHYSYGVNSTEKGDLSSESTVSRIRTEHFPLTLESARPSHTSQYLCASSRAGGTGELFFGEGSRLTVL.